This TCR beta chain came from a study of Graves' ophthalmopathy and Graves' hyperthyroidism. Investigators amplified TCR beta CDR3 regions from RNA transcripts. Following a first-round RT-PCR that used HTBI primers, a second-round multiplex PCR was carried out. TCRdb independently ran MiXCR on the multiplex PCR reads; one entry per CDR3 protein. The sample consists of hundreds of thousands of distinct CDR3 sequences, approximately 15% of them appearing once. The V end lost 9 bases, the J end lost 0 bases, and 16 bases lay between the germline ends. CDR3 length equals 15 residues. CDR1 is KGHDR, CDR2 SFDVKD, per germline. Study-level points and caveats: Detection in blood was also observed for most expanded thyroid clonotypes above 0.001 frequency.

This clonotype appeared many times. Its matching antigen is unknown. The conserved phenylalanine or tryptophan is not found at the CDR3 terminus, so this likely reflects a read error. Every ophthalmopathy donor presented moderate-to-severe activity, CAS ≥3, NOSPECS ≥4 and duration under 3 months. Diagnosis used clinical symptoms, serum thyroxine, TRAb, thyroid ultrasound and orbital computed tomography. The receptor's source is a woman aged 25 to 39 with Graves' ophthalmopathy. The rearrangement joins TRBV24-1 to TRBJ2-5; maybe TRBD1 (8 bases). The sample consisted of blood. The CDR3 DNA follows: TGTGCCACCCGTCAACAGGGGGGGGACCAAGAGACCCAGTACCTC. It codes for CATRQQGGDQETQYL.